This T cell receptor (beta chain) is from a study of blood T cells in healthy people across ages. Findings and caveats of the study: Diversity of TCR beta correlated strongly with naive T cell percentage. Age showed a roughly linear inverse relationship with TCR beta diversity per million T cells.

The V gene's germline CDR1 is MNHEY and CDR2 SVGAGI. CDR3 length: 16 amino acids. The ends lost 2 bases at V and 6 bases at J; junction bases unmatched: 5. Around 9 milliliters of peripheral blood were drawn from each donor into EDTA-treated tubes. Then a second PCR, running about 6 to 12 cycles, was carried out with a sample-barcoded 5' primer and a J-beta primer mix. Each TCR beta cDNA got a 12-nucleotide random molecular identifier. From the 5' RACE reads, TCRdb called clonotypes with MiXCR, one entry per CDR3 protein. The sample records 1.5 million to 2 million distinct CDR3 sequences, 49% being singletons. Concerning this clonotype: Its matching antigen is unknown.

Material: blood. The chain uses TRBV6-5 and TRBJ2-1; 12 positions agree with TRBD2. The source is a woman aged 40-49 years in good health. As DNA, the CDR3 is TGTGCCAGCAGTTACGATACTAGCGGGGGGCGCAATGAGCAGTTCTTC. This codes for CASSYDTSGGRNEQFF.